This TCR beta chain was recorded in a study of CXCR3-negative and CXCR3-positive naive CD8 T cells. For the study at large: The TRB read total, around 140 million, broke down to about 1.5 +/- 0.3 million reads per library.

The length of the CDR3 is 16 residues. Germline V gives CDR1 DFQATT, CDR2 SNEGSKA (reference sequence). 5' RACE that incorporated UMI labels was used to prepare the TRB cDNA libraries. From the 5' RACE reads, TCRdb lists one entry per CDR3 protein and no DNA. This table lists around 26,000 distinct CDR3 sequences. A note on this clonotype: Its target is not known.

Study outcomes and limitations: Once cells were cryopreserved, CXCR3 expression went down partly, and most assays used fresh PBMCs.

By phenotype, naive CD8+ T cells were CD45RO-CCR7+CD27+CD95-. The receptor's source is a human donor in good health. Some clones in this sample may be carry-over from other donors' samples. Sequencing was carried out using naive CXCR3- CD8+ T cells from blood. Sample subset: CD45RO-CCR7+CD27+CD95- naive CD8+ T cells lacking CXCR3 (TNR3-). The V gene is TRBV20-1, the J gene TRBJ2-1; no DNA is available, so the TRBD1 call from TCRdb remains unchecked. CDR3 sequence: CSARGRRDRLENEQFF.